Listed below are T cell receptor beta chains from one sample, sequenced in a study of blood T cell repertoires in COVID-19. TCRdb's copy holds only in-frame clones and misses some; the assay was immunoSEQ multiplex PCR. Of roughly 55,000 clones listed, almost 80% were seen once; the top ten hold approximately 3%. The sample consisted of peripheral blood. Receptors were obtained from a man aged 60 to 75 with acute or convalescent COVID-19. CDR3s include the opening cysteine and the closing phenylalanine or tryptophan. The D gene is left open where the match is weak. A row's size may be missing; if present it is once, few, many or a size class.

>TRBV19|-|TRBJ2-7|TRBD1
TGTGCCAGTCGGGACAGCGAAGTCTCCTACGAGCAGTACTTC
CASRDSEVSYEQYF
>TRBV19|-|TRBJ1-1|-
TGTGCCAGTAGTATCGCACAGAACACTGAAGCTTTCTTT
CASSIAQNTEAFF
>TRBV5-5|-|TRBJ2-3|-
TGTGCCAGCAGCTGGGCGGGGACAGAAAGCACAGATACGCAGTATTTT
CASSWAGTESTDTQYF
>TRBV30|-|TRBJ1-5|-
TGTGCCTGGGAACAGGTTTGGGGTCAGCCCCAGCATTTT
CAWEQVWGQPQHF
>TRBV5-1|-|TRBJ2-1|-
TGCGCCAGCAGCGTGGGGACGGACTGGGGTATTCGGGAGCAGTTCTTC
CASSVGTDWGIREQFF
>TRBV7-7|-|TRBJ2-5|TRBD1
TGTGCTAGCAGCTTAGGGGGACAGGGACCCACAGGGACCCAGTACTTC
CASSLGGQGPTGTQYF
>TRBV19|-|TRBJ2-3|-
TGTGCCAGTACCGTGAGCGGGCTTAGCCTGCGCACAGATACGCAGTATTTT
CASTVSGLSLRTDTQYF
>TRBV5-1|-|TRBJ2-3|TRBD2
TGCGCCAGCAGTGGGGGGGTGAGCACAGATACGCAGTATTTT
CASSGGVSTDTQYF
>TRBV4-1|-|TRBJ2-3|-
TGCGCCAGCAGCCCCAGGGCTTTAGGCACAGATACGCAGTATTTT
CASSPRALGTDTQYF
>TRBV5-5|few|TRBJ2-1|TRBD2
TGTGCCAGCAGCCCGACCGCGGGGGGCTACAATGAGCAGTTCTTC
CASSPTAGGYNEQFF
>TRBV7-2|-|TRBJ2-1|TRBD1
TGTGCCAGCAGCCGGGACAGGGCAAGTGGGAATGAGCAGTTCTTC
CASSRDRASGNEQFF
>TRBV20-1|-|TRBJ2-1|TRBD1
TGCAGTGCTAGTCGGACAGGGGCGGTCTACAATGAGCAGTTCTTC
CSASRTGAVYNEQFF
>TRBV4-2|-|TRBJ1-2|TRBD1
TGTGCCAGCTATCCGGGACAGGGGCCCTATGGCTACACCTTC
CASYPGQGPYGYTF
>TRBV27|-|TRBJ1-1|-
TGTGCCAGCAGTTTATCGGCCTTGGACACTGAAGCTTTCTTT
CASSLSALDTEAFF
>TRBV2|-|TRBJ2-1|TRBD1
TGTGCCCGCCGACAGGGCACCTACAATGAGCAGTTCTTC
CARRQGTYNEQFF
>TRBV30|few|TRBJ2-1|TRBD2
TGTGCCTGGAGTTTCGCGGGGACTACACAAAGGGAGCAGTTCTTC
CAWSFAGTTQREQFF
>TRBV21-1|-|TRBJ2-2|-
TGTGCCAGGCTTCCTATCCTGTTTTTT
CARLPILFF
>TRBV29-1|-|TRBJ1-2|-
TGCAGCGTACTCCACAGGGAACTGGATGGCTACACCTTC
CSVLHRELDGYTF
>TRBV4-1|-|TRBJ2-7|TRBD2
TGCGCCAACCCACGAGGGCTAGCGGGGGAGCCGCCCTACGAGCAGTACTTC
CANPRGLAGEPPYEQYF
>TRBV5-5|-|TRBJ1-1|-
TGTGCCAGCAGCTTGGGGCTTTTGAACACTGAAGCTTTCTTT
CASSLGLLNTEAFF
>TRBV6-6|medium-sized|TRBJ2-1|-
TGTGCCAGCACCTCCCGGGGGACGGGCAATGAGCAGTTCTTC
CASTSRGTGNEQFF
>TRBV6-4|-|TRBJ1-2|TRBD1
TGTGCCAGCTCCGCGGGGACAGGGGGTGGCTATGGCTACACCTTC
CASSAGTGGGYGYTF
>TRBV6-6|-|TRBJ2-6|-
TGTGCCAGCAGTTCCCCCGAGGCGACTGGGGCCAACGTCCTGACTTTC
CASSSPEATGANVLTF
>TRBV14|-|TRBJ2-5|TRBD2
TGTGCCAGCAGCCAAGAATACCGGGGGGTGGGTGAGACCCAGTACTTC
CASSQEYRGVGETQYF
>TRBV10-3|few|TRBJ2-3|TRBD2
TGTGCCATCAGTGCGCTAAGCGGGGGGCTCACAGATACGCAGTATTTT
CAISALSGGLTDTQYF
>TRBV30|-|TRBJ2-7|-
TGTGCCTGGAGCGAGGGCCTTTACGAGCAGTACTTC
CAWSEGLYEQYF
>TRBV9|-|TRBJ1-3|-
TGTGCCAGCAGCGGTTGGCCTCTCTCTGGAAACACCATATATTTT
CASSGWPLSGNTIYF
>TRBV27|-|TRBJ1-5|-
TGTGCCAGCAGTCGGACACCTGATCAGCCCCAGCATTTT
CASSRTPDQPQHF
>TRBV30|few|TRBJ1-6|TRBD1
TGTGCCTGGAGTCTAAGCCGGGACAGGATTAATTCACCCCTCCACTTT
CAWSLSRDRINSPLHF
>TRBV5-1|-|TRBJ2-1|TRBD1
TGCGCCAGCAGCGGCTGGACAGGGGAGAACAATGAGCAGTTCTTC
CASSGWTGENNEQFF
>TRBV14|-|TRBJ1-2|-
TGTGCCAGCAGCCAAGATCCCACAGGCAGGGGCTATGGCTACACCTTC
CASSQDPTGRGYGYTF
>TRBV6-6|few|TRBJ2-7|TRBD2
TGTGCCAGCCAGCCACGTAGCGGGGGGACCTACGAGCAGTACTTC
CASQPRSGGTYEQYF
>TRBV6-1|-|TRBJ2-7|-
TGTGCCAGCAGTGATGAGGCGGGAACCTACGAGCAGTACTTC
CASSDEAGTYEQYF
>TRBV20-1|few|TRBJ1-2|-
TGCAGTGCTGTGACAGTCTATGGCTACACCTTC
CSAVTVYGYTF
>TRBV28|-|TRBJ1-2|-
TGTGCCAGCAGTTTAGAGGTTGGGGGGAGATTTTATGGCTACACCTTC
CASSLEVGGRFYGYTF
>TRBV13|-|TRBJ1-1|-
TGTGCCAGCAGCTTAGCGGGGGGCGCGAACACTGAAGCTTTCTTT
CASSLAGGANTEAFF
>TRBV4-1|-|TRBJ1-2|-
TGCGCCAGCAGCCAATCTCGCGATACCGGGGGAGGCTACACCTTC
CASSQSRDTGGGYTF
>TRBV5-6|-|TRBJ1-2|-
TGTGCCAGCACCCCTGGGGGGATCCCCCTTAACTATGGCTACACCTTC
CASTPGGIPLNYGYTF
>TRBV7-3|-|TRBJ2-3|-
TGTGCCAGCGGGCTAGCGGATACGCAGTATTTT
CASGLADTQYF
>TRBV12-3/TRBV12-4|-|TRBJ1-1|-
TGTGCCAGCAGTTTCTTTGTGGGACTTGGAGCTTTCTTT
CASSFFVGLGAFF
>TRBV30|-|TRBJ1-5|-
TGTGCCTGGAGTGTACGGGGTAATCAGCCCCAGCATTTT
CAWSVRGNQPQHF
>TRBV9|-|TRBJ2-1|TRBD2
TGTGCCAGCAGCCCATCTAGCGGCGCCTACAATGAGCAGTTCTTC
CASSPSSGAYNEQFF
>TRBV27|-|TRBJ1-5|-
TGTGCCAGCAGAACCATAGGGGGTCCCAATCAGCCCCAGCATTTT
CASRTIGGPNQPQHF
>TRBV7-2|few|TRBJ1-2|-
TGTGCCAGCAGCTTTTCCCGGGTCACAGGCTACACCTTC
CASSFSRVTGYTF
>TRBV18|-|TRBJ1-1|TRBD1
TGTGCCAGCTCACCCCGGGACAGAGAAGCTTTCTTT
CASSPRDREAFF
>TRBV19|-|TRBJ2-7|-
TGTGCCAGTAGTAAGGCTTTAGCTGGCTACGAGCAGTACTTC
CASSKALAGYEQYF
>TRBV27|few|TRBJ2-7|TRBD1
TGTGCCAGCAGGGAACAGGGGATCTCCTACGAGCAGTACTTC
CASREQGISYEQYF
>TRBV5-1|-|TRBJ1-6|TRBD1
TGCGCCAGCAGCCGGGGACAGGGCAATTCACCCCTCCACTTT
CASSRGQGNSPLHF
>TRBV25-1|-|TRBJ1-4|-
TGTGCCAGCAGTGACAGGGGAACTAATGAAAAACTGTTTTTT
CASSDRGTNEKLFF
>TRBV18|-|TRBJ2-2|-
TGTGCCAGCTCACCAAACAGTTTGATGAACACCGGGGAGCTGTTTTTT
CASSPNSLMNTGELFF
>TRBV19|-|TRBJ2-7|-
TGTGCCAGTAGTACCACTGGCGAGCAGTACTTC
CASSTTGEQYF
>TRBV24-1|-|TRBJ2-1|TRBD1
TGTGCCACCAGTGGCTCCAGGGGGAGCTCCTACAATGAGCAGTTCTTC
CATSGSRGSSYNEQFF
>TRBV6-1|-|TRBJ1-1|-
TGTGCCAGCAGTGAAATCTTTGAAGCTTTCTTT
CASSEIFEAFF
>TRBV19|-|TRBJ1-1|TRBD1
TGTGCCAGTACCCCTGGACAGGGAGGCACTGAAGCTTTCTTT
CASTPGQGGTEAFF